This T cell receptor (beta chain) was captured in a study of T cell clones after liver transplantation. Study-wide context: Post-transplant blood was tracked for graft-donor-reactive T cell clones identified in a pre-transplant mixed lymphocyte reaction.

Study-wide results and limits: Small, mixed patient groups and varying post-transplant times limit these conclusions.

Using immunoSEQ multiplex PCR, the repertoire was profiled, and TCRdb retains in-frame clones only, with some absent. The sample has around 78,000 clones, roughly 83% seen once; the top ten hold less than 3%. V shed 4 bases, J shed 5 bases, and the junction held 5 bases outside the gene matches. The germline V gene has CDR1 MRHNA and CDR2 SNTAGT. The CDR3 contains 15 residues. In the case of this clone: The antigen is undetermined.

This clonotype originated in a human patient who received a liver transplant. The T cells may come from the graft donor. The chain has TRBV6-4 and TRBJ1-4, with TRBD1 matching over 9 bases. This sample comprised CD4+ T cells from blood, obtained at the 22-month timepoint. The chain's CDR3 is CASSAGTGHNEKLFF. CDR3 nucleotides: TGTGCCAGCAGTGCCGGGACAGGGCACAATGAAAAACTGTTTTTT.